The clone carrying this T cell receptor beta chain was seen ten or more times. Its antigen remains unidentified. The source of the sample is a study of CD8 T cells in ankylosing spondylitis. Overall study findings and caveats: Disease-associated clonotypes exhibited CD8+ identity and were relatively infrequent in peripheral blood.

One entry per CDR3 protein, called by TCRdb with MiXCR from the 5' RACE reads. Of roughly 230,000 distinct CDR3 sequences detected, about 10% appear once; the ten largest clones hold 2.6%. This CDR3 has 16 residues. Losses at the gene ends were 4 bases for V and 4 bases for J; bases not matched to a gene: 9. The sample taken for sequencing was blood, either unsorted or a sorted T cell fraction (not recorded which). The clonotype comes from a male donor with ankylosing spondylitis or in good health (not recorded which). The V gene is TRBV12-3 or TRBV12-4, the J gene TRBJ2-3; 9 bases agree with TRBD1. For the CDR3, the DNA is TGTGCCAGCAGTTCTTTGGGACAGGGTTTTCCAGATACGCAGTATTTT. It yields the protein CASSSLGQGFPDTQYF.